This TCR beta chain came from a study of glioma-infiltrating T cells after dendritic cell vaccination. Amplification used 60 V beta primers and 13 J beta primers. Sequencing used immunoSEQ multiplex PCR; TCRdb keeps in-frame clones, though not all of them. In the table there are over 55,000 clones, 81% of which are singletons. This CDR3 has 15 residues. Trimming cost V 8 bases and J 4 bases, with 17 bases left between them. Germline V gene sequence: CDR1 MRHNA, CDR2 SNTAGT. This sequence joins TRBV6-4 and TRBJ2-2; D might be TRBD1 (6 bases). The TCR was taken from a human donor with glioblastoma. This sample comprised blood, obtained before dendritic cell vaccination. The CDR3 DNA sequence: TGTGCCAGCCAACCCGAGACAGGCGCCACCGGGGAGCTGTTTTTT. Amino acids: CASQPETGATGELFF.